These 26 T cell receptor beta chains came from one sample sequenced in a study of shared clonotypes between healthy human individuals. Generated by immunoSEQ multiplex PCR, the TCRdb table keeps only in-frame clones and is missing some. The repertoire holds about 2.4 million clones, approximately 94% seen once, with roughly 0.39% in the top ten. The sequenced material came from naive CD4+ T cells from PBMCs. Subset specified: CD45RA+ positively selected. All receptors come from a man younger than 30 in good health. Some clones in this sample may be carry-over from other donors' samples.

V and J are TRBV28 and TRBJ1-4; D unclear. V lost 6 bases to trimming and J lost 8 bases, with 13 bases between them. This CDR3 has 13 residues. CDR1 and CDR2 (germline): MDHEN, SYDVKM. For the CDR3, the DNA is TGTGCCAGCAGCTCGACGGTTGAGGAAAAACTGTTTTTT. Protein product: CASSSTVEEKLFF.

The J gene is TRBJ2-6, the V gene TRBV28; 7 nucleotides agree with TRBD1. Germline CDR1 reads MDHEN; CDR2 reads SYDVKM. The CDR3 has 15 residues. V shed 5 bases and J 2 bases; nucleotides not matched to a gene: 3. The CDR3 bases are TGTGCCAGCAGTGTGACAGGGACTGGGGCCAACGTCCTGACTTTC. It translates to CASSVTGTGANVLTF.

For this clone: Within the sample, other DNA sequences also encode this same CDR3. The V call is TRBV2, the J call TRBJ2-5, with TRBD1 as a possible D gene (6 bases). This CDR3 region has 13 residues. The ends were cut back, 4 bases at V and 1 base at J, with 7 bases in the middle. CDR1 and CDR2 (germline): SNHLY, FYNNEI. The chain's CDR3 is CASSGQVQETQYF. The CDR3 DNA reads TGTGCCAGCAGTGGACAGGTCCAAGAGACCCAGTACTTC.

J is TRBJ2-1 and V is TRBV4-2; 10 nucleotides line up with TRBD2. Germline CDR1 LGHNA, CDR2 YNFKEQ. V shed 1 base, J shed 8 bases, and the junction held 11 bases outside the gene matches. The CDR3 runs 17 residues. CDR3 bases: TGTGCCAGCAGCCAAGTTCCAGCGGGAGGGGCATTAGATGAGCAGTTCTTC. This gives the protein CASSQVPAGGALDEQFF.

This sequence joins TRBV19 and TRBJ1-5; 8 nucleotides line up with TRBD1. The length of the CDR3 is 14 residues. V lost 2 bases, J lost 5 bases, and 2 bases stayed unmatched. From germline, CDR1 is LNHDA and CDR2 SQIVND (reference sequence). The CDR3 DNA follows: TGTGCCAGTAGTATAAACAGGGGGGATCAGCCCCAGCATTTT. Residues: CASSINRGDQPQHF.

CDR3 in amino acids: CASSIRTGRTDTQYF. In DNA, the CDR3 is TGTGCCAGTAGTATCAGGACAGGGAGGACAGATACGCAGTATTTT. The chain has TRBV19 and TRBJ2-3, with 8 positions matching TRBD1. CDR1 is LNHDA and CDR2 is SQIVND in the germline V gene (reference sequence). After removal of 3 bases from V and 3 bases from J, the junction contained 5 bases not matched to a gene. The CDR3 runs to 15 residues.

The chain is built from TRBV13 and TRBJ2-7; the D gene is possibly TRBD2 (6 bases). The CDR3 spans 15 residues. Germline lookup yields CDR1 PRHDT and CDR2 FYEKMQ (reference sequence). V gave up 1 base and J gave up 4 bases, with 14 bases separating them. Written as DNA, the CDR3 is TGTGCCAGCAGCTTAGTACCGGGAGCAAAGTACGAGCAGTACTTC. Amino acid sequence: CASSLVPGAKYEQYF.

DNA for the CDR3: TGTGCCAGTAGTGGGGGGTTCCATGGCTACACCTTC. Translating it yields CASSGGFHGYTF. This chain joins TRBV19 and TRBJ1-2, with D possibly TRBD1 on 5 matching bases. The V end was cut by 5 bases, the J end by 6 bases, with 10 bases between. Germline-derived CDR1 and CDR2 are LNHDA and SQIVND (reference sequence). The CDR3 has 12 residues.

The V call is TRBV28, the J call TRBJ2-2; D possibly matches TRBD1 or TRBD2 (5 bases each). Trimming removed 11 bases from V and 3 bases from J, with 13 bases in between. CDR3 length: 13 residues. The germline CDR1 and CDR2 sequences are MDHEN and SYDVKM. CDR3 coding DNA: TGTGCCGCACGGGACGGAGACACCGGGGAGCTGTTTTTT. It translates to CAARDGDTGELFF.

The genes are TRBV7-9 and TRBJ2-3; possible D gene TRBD2, 5 bases. Trimming took off 5 bases at V and 9 bases at J, with 15 bases between the two ends. Germline loops: CDR1 SEHNR, CDR2 FQNEAQ (reference sequence). The CDR3 has 13 residues. The chain's CDR3 is CASSAGLSLTQYF. The CDR3 coding sequence is TGTGCCAGCAGCGCCGGACTCTCACTCACGCAGTATTTT.

With respect to this clone: This same CDR3 is encoded by further DNA sequences in the sample. The J gene is TRBJ2-3, the V gene TRBV2; no reliable D call. Germline-derived CDR1 and CDR2 are SNHLY and FYNNEI. The CDR3 is made up of 12 amino acids. V was pared by 6 bases and J by 4 bases, with 8 bases between. This chain's CDR3 is CASRKDSDTQYF. CDR3 nucleotides: TGTGCCAGCAGGAAAGACTCAGATACGCAGTATTTT.

The chain links TRBV7-9 to TRBJ1-3; tentatively, D is TRBD1 (6 bases). The V end was cut by 7 bases, the J end by 0 bases, with 13 bases between. In germline, CDR1 is SEHNR, CDR2 FQNEAQ (reference sequence). The CDR3 is 15 amino acids. This chain's CDR3 is CASKWDITSGNTIYF. CDR3 sequence (DNA): TGTGCCAGCAAGTGGGACATAACCTCTGGAAACACCATATATTTT.

The V gene is TRBV19, the J gene TRBJ2-7; D possibly matches TRBD1 or TRBD2 (5 bases each). Germline loops: CDR1 LNHDA, CDR2 SQIVND (reference sequence). The V end was cut by 4 bases, the J end by 3 bases, with 10 bases between. The CDR3 extends over 13 amino acids. CDR3 DNA sequence: TGTGCCAGTAGTACGGGGACGTACTACGAGCAGTACTTC. Translating it yields CASSTGTYYEQYF.

The V and J genes are TRBV4-1 and TRBJ1-3; weak D call: TRBD1 (5 bases). This CDR3 contains 16 residues. Per germline, CDR1 MGHRA and CDR2 YSYEKL. The germline V and J ends were trimmed by 2 bases and 2 bases, with 13 bases remaining between them. CDR3 protein: CASSQFGRVPGNTIYF. For the CDR3, the DNA is TGCGCCAGCAGCCAATTCGGCAGGGTCCCTGGAAACACCATATATTTT.

About this clone: Within the sample, other DNA sequences also encode this same CDR3. The genes are TRBV7-3 and TRBJ2-3; 7 positions agree with TRBD2. CDR3 length: 12 residues. CDR1 SGHTA and CDR2 FQGTGA come from the germline V gene. The J segment lost 5 bases and the V segment lost 5 bases, leaving 1 base of the junction unmatched. Written as DNA, the CDR3 is TGTGCCAGCAGCCCGGGGGGAGATACGCAGTATTTT. Translated, it gives CASSPGGDTQYF.

V and J are TRBV6-1 and TRBJ2-2; 7 bases agree with TRBD2. In germline, CDR1 is MNHNS, CDR2 SASEGT. Germline trimming cut 5 bases from V and 0 bases from J; bases unmatched to any gene: 3. CDR3 length equals 15 residues. CDR3 protein: CASSWSGTNTGELFF. The CDR3 nucleotides read TGTGCCAGCAGTTGGAGCGGGACGAACACCGGGGAGCTGTTTTTT.

V and J are TRBV28 and TRBJ2-2, with 7 bases aligning to TRBD1. Per the germline V gene, CDR1 is MDHEN and CDR2 is SYDVKM. This CDR3 is built from 17 residues. V lost 5 bases, J lost 1 base, and 10 bases stayed unmatched. This chain's CDR3 is CASSLFRQGLNTGELFF. CDR3 bases: TGTGCCAGCAGTCTCTTCCGACAGGGATTGAACACCGGGGAGCTGTTTTTT.

V and J are TRBV28 and TRBJ1-5; no firm D call. This CDR3 has 16 residues. Germline-derived CDR1 and CDR2 are MDHEN and SYDVKM. Trimming cost V 4 bases and J 4 bases, with 17 bases left between them. Written as DNA, the CDR3 is TGTGCCAGCAGTTCCACGAGGTCGGCGGGGAATCAGCCCCAGCATTTT. The encoded protein is CASSSTRSAGNQPQHF.

This clone was seen a single time. The chain has TRBV6-1 and TRBJ2-2; D not certain. The CDR3 spans 13 residues. Trimming took off 7 bases at V and 5 bases at J, with 11 bases between the two ends. Germline V gene data show CDR1 as MNHNS and CDR2 as SASEGT. The CDR3 DNA reads TGTGCCAGCATTCTGACCGTAACCGGGGAGCTGTTTTTT. This codes for CASILTVTGELFF.

The V and J genes are TRBV5-8 and TRBJ1-5, with TRBD1 as a possible D gene (5 bases). Germline V gene data show CDR1 as SGHTS and CDR2 as YDEGEE. V was trimmed by 0 bases and J by 4 bases, leaving 11 bases between them. This CDR3 is built from 15 residues. CDR3 nucleotide sequence: TGTGCCAGCAGCTTGGCGGCGGGGGGTAATCAGCCCCAGCATTTT. This encodes CASSLAAGGNQPQHF.

The CDR3 DNA sequence: TGTGCCAGCAGCTCACGGACCGATTCTGGAAACACCATATATTTT. Its translation is CASSSRTDSGNTIYF. V and J are TRBV6-6 and TRBJ1-3; D gene uncertain. Germline V gives CDR1 MNHNY, CDR2 SVGAGI (reference sequence). V was shortened by 6 bases and J by 1 base, with 13 bases between the two germline ends. The length of the CDR3 is 15 residues.

V is TRBV18 and J is TRBJ2-1, with 7 bases matching TRBD2. This CDR3 is 15 amino acids long. V lost 2 bases to trimming and J lost 2 bases; unmatched junction nucleotides: 3. Germline CDR1 is KGHSH and CDR2 is LQKENI. CDR3 nucleotide sequence: TGTGCCAGCTCACCATCCAGCGGGACCTACAATGAGCAGTTCTTC. Its translation: CASSPSSGTYNEQFF.

The chain employs TRBV2 and TRBJ2-1; D perhaps matches TRBD1 (6 bases). V lost 7 bases, J lost 5 bases, and 15 bases lay in between. Germline V gene data show CDR1 as SNHLY and CDR2 as FYNNEI. The CDR3 sequence is 14 residues long. The CDR3: CASTQQGLHNEQFF. The CDR3 DNA follows: TGTGCCAGCACCCAGCAGGGGCTCCACAATGAGCAGTTCTTC.

This clone came up once. The chain recombines TRBV27 with TRBJ1-2; D may be TRBD1 (5 bases). Germline V lookup: CDR1 MNHEY, CDR2 SMNVEV (reference sequence). V lost 6 bases and J lost 6, with 23 bases in between. This CDR3 region has 16 residues. For the CDR3, the DNA is TGTGCCAGCAGCCTCGTGGGGGACCTTACCCTAGATGGCTACACCTTC. Its protein is CASSLVGDLTLDGYTF.

Regarding this clone: Other DNA sequences in this specimen translate into the identical CDR3. This chain joins TRBV5-1 and TRBJ2-1; D not certain. The CDR3 contains 15 residues. V lost 4 bases and J 0 bases, leaving 11 bases between the germline ends. Germline CDR1 is SGHRS and CDR2 is YFSETQ. CDR3 DNA sequence: TGCGCCAGCAGCCCTGGCGGTCGCTCCTACAATGAGCAGTTCTTC. Translated: CASSPGGRSYNEQFF.

The chain combines TRBV6-5 with TRBJ2-7, with 10 bases aligning to TRBD1. This CDR3 has 14 residues. Germline CDR1 and CDR2: MNHEY and SVGAGI. V was clipped by 5 bases and J by 1 base; unmatched bases: 2. The CDR3 DNA reads TGTGCCAGCAGTCCGGACAGGGGGTCCTACGAGCAGTACTTC. Translating gives CASSPDRGSYEQYF.